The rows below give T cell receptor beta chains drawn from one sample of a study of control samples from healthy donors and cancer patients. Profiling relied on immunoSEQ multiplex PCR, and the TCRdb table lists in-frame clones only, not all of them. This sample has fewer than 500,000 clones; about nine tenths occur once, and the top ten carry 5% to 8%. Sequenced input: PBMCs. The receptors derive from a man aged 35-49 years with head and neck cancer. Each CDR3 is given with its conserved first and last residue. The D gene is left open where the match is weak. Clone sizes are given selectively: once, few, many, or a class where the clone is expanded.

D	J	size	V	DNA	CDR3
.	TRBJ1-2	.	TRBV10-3	TGTGCCACCCAAGCCGGGGAGGGCTATGGCTACACCTTC	CATQAGEGYGYTF
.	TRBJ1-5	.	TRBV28	TGTGCCAGCGGTAATGGAGTCGGATACAATCAGCCCCAGCATTTT	CASGNGVGYNQPQHF
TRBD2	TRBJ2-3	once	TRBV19	TGTGCCACCGAGGGGGCTAGCGGGAGGACAGATACGCAGTATTTT	CATEGASGRTDTQYF
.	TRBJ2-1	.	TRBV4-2	TGTGCCAGCAGCCAAGAGACGAGCTCCTACAATGAGCAGTTCTTC	CASSQETSSYNEQFF
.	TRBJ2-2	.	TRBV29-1	TGCAGCGTCTCCGCCGGGGGCACCGGGGAGCTGTTTTTT	CSVSAGGTGELFF
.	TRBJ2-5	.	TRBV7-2	TGTGCCAGCAGCTTAGTAGGGACTGGGGTCAATGGGGCCCAGTACTTC	CASSLVGTGVNGAQYF
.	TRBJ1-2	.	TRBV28	TGTGCCAGCATCCAGGGGACGGACTATGGCTACACCTTC	CASIQGTDYGYTF
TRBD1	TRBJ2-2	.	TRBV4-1	TGCGCCAGCAGCCAAGAAGAGGGACAGGTTCCCGGGGAGCTGTTTTTT	CASSQEEGQVPGELFF
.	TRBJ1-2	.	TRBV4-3	TGCGCCAGCAGCCATCTCGGACGGAACGGGGGCTACACCTTC	CASSHLGRNGGYTF
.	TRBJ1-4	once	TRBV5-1	TGCGCCAGCAGCTTGGCCGCGCGTTCTCAGTCCGAAAAACTGTTTTTT	CASSLAARSQSEKLFF
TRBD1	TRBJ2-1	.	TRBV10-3	TGTGCCATCAGTGAGTCAACAGGGGGGTTCTACAATGAGCAGTTCTTC	CAISESTGGFYNEQFF
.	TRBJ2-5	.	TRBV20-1	TGCAGTGCTAGAATCGCGACCCAGTACTTC	CSARIATQYF
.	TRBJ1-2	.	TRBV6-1	TGTGCCAGCAGTGAAGCACCGGGGCCCCATGGCTACACCTTC	CASSEAPGPHGYTF
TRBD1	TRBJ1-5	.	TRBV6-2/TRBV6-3	TGTGCCAGCAGTACCGACAGGGTCGAAAATCAGCCCCAGCATTTT	CASSTDRVENQPQHF
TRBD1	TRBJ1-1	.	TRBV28	TGTGCCAGCAGTTCGCGGACAGGGCTGAACACTGAAGCTTTCTTT	CASSSRTGLNTEAFF
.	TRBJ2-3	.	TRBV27	TGTGCCAGCAGTTTAAGCAGGGGACCTCGCACAGATACGCAGTATTTT	CASSLSRGPRTDTQYF
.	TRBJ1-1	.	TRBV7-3	TGTGCCAGCAGCTTAACGGCCGAAGGACGGCCGTCTTCGGGCGAAGCTTTCTTT	CASSLTAEGRPSSGEAFF
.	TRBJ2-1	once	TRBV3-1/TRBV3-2	TGTGCCAGCAGCCAAGGTTCAGGACAACGGAACCACAATGAGCAGTTCTTC	CASSQGSGQRNHNEQFF
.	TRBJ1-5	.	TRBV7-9	TGTGCCAGCAGCTTTCAGAATCAGCCCCAGCATTTT	CASSFQNQPQHF
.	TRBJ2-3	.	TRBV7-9	TGTGCCAGCAGCAATGGGTGGGCCCAGGGTACGCAGTATTTT	CASSNGWAQGTQYF
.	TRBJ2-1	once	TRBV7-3	TGTGCCAGCAGCTCCCGGGCCTCAGACACGAATGAGCAGTTCTTC	CASSSRASDTNEQFF
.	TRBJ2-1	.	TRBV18	TGTGCCAGCTCACCTTCGAGAGGGAGGGAGCAGTTCTTC	CASSPSRGREQFF
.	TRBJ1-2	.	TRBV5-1	TGCGCCAGCAGCTCAGACCAGAACAGGGCGGGCTACACCTTC	CASSSDQNRAGYTF
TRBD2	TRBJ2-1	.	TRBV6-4	TGTGCCAGCAGCCTGACTAGCGGGGGGCCCCCGTTTAATGAGCAGTTCTTC	CASSLTSGGPPFNEQFF
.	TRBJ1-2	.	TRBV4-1	TGCGCCAGCAGCCGAATACAGGGCACTTCTGGCTACACCTTC	CASSRIQGTSGYTF
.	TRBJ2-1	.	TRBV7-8	TGTGCCAGCAGCTTTACCGGGTACAATGAGCAGTTCTTC	CASSFTGYNEQFF
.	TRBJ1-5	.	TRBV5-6	TGTGCCAGCAGCTTGGGACCCCGGGAAGGTCAGCCCCAGCATTTT	CASSLGPREGQPQHF
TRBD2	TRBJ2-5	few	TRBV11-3	TGTGCCAGCAGCTCTGGACTAGCGGGAGAGGGAAGGCAAGAGACCCAGTACTTC	CASSSGLAGEGRQETQYF
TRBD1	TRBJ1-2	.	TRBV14	TGTGCCAGCAGCCCCCGGGACAGGGGATTACCTAACTATGGCTACACCTTC	CASSPRDRGLPNYGYTF
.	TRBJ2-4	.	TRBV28	TGTGCCAGCAGTCCAGCCAAAAACATTCAGTACTTC	CASSPAKNIQYF
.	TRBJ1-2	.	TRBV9	TGTGCCAGCAGCGTGACATTCCGGGGCTACACCTTC	CASSVTFRGYTF
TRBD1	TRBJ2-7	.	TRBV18	TGTGCCAGCTCACCAAGCGGACAGGGTGGCGAGCAGTACTTC	CASSPSGQGGEQYF
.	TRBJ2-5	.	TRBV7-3	TGTGCCAGCAGCCCCTCTCCACGAGAGACCCAGTACTTC	CASSPSPRETQYF
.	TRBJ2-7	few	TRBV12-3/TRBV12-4	TGTGCCAGCAGCATTACTGGACCCTACGAGCAGTACTTC	CASSITGPYEQYF
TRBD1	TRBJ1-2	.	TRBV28	TGTGCCAGCTCCTGGACAGGGTTAGGCTACACCTTC	CASSWTGLGYTF
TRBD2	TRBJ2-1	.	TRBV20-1	TGCAGGGGAGCCGGGGGGGATCAGCAGTTCTTC	CRGAGGDQQFF
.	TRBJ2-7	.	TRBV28	TGTGCCAGCAGTGGCAAGAGGCAGTGGTACTTC	CASSGKRQWYF
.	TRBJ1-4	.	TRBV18	TGTGCCAGCTCACCGGTTGCAACTAATGAAAAACTGTTTTTT	CASSPVATNEKLFF
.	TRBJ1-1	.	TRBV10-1	TGCGCCAGCAGTGAGGGGGGTCCCTACACTGAAGCTTTCTTT	CASSEGGPYTEAFF
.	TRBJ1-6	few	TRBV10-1	TGCGCCAGCAGCCGGGACACCAATTCACCCCTCCACTTT	CASSRDTNSPLHF
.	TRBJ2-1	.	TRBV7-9	TGTGCCAGCAGCTGGGGGCAAAATGAGCAGTTCTTC	CASSWGQNEQFF
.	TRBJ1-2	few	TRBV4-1	TGCGCCAGCAGCCAAACGGACAGTTCTAACTATGGCTACACCTTC	CASSQTDSSNYGYTF